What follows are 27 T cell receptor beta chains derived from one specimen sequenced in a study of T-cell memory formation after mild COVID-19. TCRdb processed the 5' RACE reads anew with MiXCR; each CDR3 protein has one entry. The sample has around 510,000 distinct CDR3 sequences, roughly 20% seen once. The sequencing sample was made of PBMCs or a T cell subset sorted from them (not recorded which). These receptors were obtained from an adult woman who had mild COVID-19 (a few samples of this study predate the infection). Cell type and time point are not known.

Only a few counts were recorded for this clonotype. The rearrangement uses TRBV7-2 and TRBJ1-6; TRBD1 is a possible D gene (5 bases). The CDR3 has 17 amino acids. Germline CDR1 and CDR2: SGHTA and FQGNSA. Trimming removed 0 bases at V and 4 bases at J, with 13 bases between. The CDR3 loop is CASSLAGGGAYNSPLHF. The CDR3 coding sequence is TGTGCCAGCAGCTTAGCCGGCGGGGGAGCTTATAATTCACCCCTCCACTTT.

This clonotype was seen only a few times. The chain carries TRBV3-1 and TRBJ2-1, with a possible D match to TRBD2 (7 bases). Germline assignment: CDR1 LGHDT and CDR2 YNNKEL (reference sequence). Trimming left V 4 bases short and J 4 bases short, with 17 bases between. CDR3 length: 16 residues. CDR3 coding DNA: TGTGCCAGCAGCCCCAGAGGGGCGGGGGCTTACAATGAGCAGTTCTTC. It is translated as CASSPRGAGAYNEQFF.

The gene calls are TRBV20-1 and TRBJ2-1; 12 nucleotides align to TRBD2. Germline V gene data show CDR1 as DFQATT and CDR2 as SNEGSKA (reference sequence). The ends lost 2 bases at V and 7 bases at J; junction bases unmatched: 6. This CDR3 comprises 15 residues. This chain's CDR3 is CSARWLAGGLNEQFF. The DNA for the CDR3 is TGCAGTGCTAGATGGCTAGCGGGGGGGCTTAATGAGCAGTTCTTC.

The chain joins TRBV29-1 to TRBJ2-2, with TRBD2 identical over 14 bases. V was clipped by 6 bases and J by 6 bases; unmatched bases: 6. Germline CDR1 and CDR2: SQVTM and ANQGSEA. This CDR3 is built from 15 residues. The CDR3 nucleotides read TGCAGCGTGGGGACTAGCGGGAGTCTAGCCGGGGAGCTGTTTTTT. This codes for CSVGTSGSLAGELFF.

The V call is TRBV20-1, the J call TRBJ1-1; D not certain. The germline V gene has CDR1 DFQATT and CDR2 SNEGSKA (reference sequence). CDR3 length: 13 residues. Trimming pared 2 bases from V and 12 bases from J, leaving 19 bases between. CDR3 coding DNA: TGCAGTGCTAGACTCCGGGGAGTCACAAGGCCTTTCTTT. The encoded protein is CSARLRGVTRPFF.

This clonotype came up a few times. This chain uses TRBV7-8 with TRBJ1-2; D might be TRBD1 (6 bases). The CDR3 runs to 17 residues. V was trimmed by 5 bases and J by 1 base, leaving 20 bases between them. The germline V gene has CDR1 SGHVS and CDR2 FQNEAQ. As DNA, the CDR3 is TGTGCCAGCAGCAGAAGGACAGACTATCGGCTTAACTATGGCTACACCTTC. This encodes CASSRRTDYRLNYGYTF.

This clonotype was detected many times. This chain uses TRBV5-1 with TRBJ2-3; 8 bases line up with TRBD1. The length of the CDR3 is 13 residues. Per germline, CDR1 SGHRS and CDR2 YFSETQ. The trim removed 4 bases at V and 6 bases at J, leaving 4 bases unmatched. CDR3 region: CASSQGAPDTQYF. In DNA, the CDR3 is TGCGCCAGCAGCCAGGGGGCACCGGATACGCAGTATTTT.

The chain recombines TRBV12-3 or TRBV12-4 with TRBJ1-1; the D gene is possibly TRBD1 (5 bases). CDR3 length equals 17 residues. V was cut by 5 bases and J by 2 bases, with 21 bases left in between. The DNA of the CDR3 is TGTGCCAGCAGTCTAAGGGTCGGGGGAAGAGGAAACACTGAAGCTTTCTTT. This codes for CASSLRVGGRGNTEAFF.

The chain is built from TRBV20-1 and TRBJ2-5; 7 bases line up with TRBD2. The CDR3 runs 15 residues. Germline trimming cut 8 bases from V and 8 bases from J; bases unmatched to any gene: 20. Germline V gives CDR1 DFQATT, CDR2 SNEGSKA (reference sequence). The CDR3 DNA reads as TGCAGTCTCACCATCGGGAGGCTAGGGGAGCGAACCCAGTACTTC. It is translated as CSLTIGRLGERTQYF.

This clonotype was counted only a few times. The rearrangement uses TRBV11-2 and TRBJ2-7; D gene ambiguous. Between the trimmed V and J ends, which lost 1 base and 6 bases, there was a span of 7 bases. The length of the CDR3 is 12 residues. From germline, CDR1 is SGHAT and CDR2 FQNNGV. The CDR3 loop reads CASSLGWVEQYF. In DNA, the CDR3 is TGTGCCAGCAGCTTAGGATGGGTCGAGCAGTACTTC.

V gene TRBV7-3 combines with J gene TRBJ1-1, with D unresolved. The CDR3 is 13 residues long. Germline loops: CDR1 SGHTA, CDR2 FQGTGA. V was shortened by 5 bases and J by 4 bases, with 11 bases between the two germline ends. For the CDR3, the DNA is TGTGCCAGCAGCCCCGATAGCCTCACTGAAGCTTTCTTT. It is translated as CASSPDSLTEAFF.

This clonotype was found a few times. As DNA, the CDR3 is TGTGCCAGCAGCAAGACAGGGGTCTATGGCTACACCTTC. Translating it yields CASSKTGVYGYTF. The chain carries TRBV7-9 and TRBJ1-2; 8 nucleotides line up with TRBD1. V was clipped by 5 bases and J by 4 bases; unmatched bases: 3. This CDR3 is built from 13 residues. Per germline, CDR1 SEHNR and CDR2 FQNEAQ (reference sequence). Drawing the rest from reference TRBV7-9 and TRBJ1-2, the complete variable domain is DTGVSQNPRHKITKRGQNVTFRCDPISEHNRLYWYRQTLGQGPEFLTYFQNEAQLEKSRLLSDRFSAERPKGSFSTLEIQRTEQGDSAMYLCASSKTGVYGYTFGSGTRLTVV.

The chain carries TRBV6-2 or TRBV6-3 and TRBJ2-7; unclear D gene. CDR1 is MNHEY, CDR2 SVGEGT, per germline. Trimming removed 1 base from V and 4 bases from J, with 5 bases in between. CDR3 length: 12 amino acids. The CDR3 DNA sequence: TGTGCCAGCAGTTACTTACCTTACGAGCAGTACTTC. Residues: CASSYLPYEQYF.

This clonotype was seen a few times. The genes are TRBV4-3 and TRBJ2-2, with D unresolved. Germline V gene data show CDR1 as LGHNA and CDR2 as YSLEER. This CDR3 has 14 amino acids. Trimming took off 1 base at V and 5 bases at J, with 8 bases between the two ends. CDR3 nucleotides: TGCGCCAGCAGCCAAGGAACCTTAACCGGGGAGCTGTTTTTT. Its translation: CASSQGTLTGELFF.

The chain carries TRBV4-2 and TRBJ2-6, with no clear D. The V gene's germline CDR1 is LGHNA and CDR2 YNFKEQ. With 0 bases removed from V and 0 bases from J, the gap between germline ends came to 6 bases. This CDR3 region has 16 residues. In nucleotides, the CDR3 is TGTGCCAGCAGCCAAGATCCAAACTCTGGGGCCAACGTCCTGACTTTC. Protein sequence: CASSQDPNSGANVLTF.

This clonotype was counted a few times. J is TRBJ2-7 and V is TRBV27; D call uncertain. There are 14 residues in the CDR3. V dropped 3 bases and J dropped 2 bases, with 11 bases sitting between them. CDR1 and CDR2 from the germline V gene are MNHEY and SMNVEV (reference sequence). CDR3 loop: CASSFRRNAYEQYF. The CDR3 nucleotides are TGTGCCAGCAGTTTTCGACGGAATGCCTACGAGCAGTACTTC.

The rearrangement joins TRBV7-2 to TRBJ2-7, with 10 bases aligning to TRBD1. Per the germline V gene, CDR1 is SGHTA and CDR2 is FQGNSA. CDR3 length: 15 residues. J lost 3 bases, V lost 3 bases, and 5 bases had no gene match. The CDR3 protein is CASSLGQGLVYEQYF. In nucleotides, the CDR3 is TGTGCCAGCAGCTTGGGACAGGGGTTAGTCTACGAGCAGTACTTC.

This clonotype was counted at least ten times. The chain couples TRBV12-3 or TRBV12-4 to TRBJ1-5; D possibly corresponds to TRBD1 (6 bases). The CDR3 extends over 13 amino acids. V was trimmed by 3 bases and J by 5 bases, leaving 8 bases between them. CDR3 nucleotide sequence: TGTGCCAGCAGTTTCAGGGGAGATCAGCCCCAGCATTTT. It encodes CASSFRGDQPQHF.

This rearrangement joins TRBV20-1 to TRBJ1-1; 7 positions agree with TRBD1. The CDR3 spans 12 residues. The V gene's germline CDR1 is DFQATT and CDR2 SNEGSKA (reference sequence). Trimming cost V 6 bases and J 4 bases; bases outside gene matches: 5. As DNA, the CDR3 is TGCAGTGCCAACAGGGGAGGCACTGAAGCTTTCTTT. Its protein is CSANRGGTEAFF.

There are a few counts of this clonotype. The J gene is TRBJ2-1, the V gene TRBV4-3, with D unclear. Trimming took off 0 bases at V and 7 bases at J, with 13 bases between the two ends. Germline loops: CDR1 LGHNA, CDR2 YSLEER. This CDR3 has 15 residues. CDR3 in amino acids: CASSQDVVTLNEQFF. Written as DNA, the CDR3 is TGCGCCAGCAGCCAAGATGTTGTGACTTTGAATGAGCAGTTCTTC.

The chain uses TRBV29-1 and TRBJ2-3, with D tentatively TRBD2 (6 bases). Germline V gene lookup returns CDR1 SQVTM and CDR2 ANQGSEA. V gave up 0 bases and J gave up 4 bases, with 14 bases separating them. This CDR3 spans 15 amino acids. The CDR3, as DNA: TGCAGCGTTGAAGAGACGGGAGTGGGGTCAGATACGCAGTATTTT. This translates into CSVEETGVGSDTQYF.

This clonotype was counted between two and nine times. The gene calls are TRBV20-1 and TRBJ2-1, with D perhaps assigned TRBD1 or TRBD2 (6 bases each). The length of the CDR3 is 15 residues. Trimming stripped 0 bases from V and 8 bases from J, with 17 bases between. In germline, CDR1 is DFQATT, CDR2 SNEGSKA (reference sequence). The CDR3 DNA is TGCAGTGCTAGAGATCGCCGGGGGCTTTCAGATGAGCAGTTCTTC. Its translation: CSARDRRGLSDEQFF.

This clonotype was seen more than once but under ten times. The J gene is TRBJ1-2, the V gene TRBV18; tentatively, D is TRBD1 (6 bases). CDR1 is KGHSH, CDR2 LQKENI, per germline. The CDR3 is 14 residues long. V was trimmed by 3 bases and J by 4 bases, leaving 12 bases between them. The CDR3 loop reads CASSPPGHVYGYTF. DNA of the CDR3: TGTGCCAGCTCACCGCCGGGACACGTCTATGGCTACACCTTC.

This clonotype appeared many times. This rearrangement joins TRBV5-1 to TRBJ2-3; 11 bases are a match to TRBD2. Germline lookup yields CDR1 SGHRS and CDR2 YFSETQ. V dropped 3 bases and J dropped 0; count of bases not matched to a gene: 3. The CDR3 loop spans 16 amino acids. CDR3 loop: CASSSSSGGSTDTQYF. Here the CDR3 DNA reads TGCGCCAGCAGCTCCTCTAGCGGGGGGAGCACAGATACGCAGTATTTT.

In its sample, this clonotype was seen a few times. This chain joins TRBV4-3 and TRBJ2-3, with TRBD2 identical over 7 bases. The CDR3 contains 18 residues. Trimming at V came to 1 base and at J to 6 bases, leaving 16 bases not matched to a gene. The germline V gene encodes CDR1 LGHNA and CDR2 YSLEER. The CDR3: CASSQAYKRDLLRDTQYF. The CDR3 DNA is TGCGCCAGCAGCCAAGCCTATAAGCGGGACCTTTTGCGGGATACGCAGTATTTT.

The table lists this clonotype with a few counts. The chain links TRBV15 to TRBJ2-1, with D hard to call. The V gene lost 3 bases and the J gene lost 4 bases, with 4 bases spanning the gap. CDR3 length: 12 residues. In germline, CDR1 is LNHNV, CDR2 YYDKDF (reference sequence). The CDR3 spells CATSRAYNEQFF. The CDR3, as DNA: TGTGCCACCAGCAGGGCATACAATGAGCAGTTCTTC. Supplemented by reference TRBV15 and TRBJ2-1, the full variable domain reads DAMVIQNPRYQVTQFGKPVTLSCSQTLNHNVMYWYQQKSSQAPKLLFHYYDKDFNNEADTPDNFQSRRPNTSFCFLDIRSPGLGDTAMYLCATSRAYNEQFFGPGTRLTVL.

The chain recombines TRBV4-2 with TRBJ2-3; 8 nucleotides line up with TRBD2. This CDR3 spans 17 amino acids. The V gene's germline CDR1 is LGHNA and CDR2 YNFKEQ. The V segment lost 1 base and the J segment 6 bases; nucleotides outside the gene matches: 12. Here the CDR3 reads CASSQGIAGTLGDTQYF. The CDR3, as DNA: TGTGCCAGCAGCCAAGGGATAGCGGGGACCCTCGGGGATACGCAGTATTTT.